The 22 T cell receptor beta chains given below trace back to one sample, sequenced in a study of OX40 agonist ivuxolimab in advanced cancers. Repertoires were generated with immunoSEQ multiplex PCR, while TCRdb's copy carries only in-frame clones and drops some. There are roughly 48,000 clones in the sample; about 88% occur only once, and 9% to 10% lies in the top ten. The sample in question was CD4+ or CD8+ T cells sorted from blood, obtained in a trial of the OX40 agonist ivuxolimab. The receptors originated from an adult with an advanced solid tumor such as melanoma, head and neck, liver or kidney cancer.

V is TRBV28 and J is TRBJ2-2, with TRBD2 matching 14 bases. Germline CDR1 reads MDHEN; CDR2 reads SYDVKM. The CDR3 is made up of 16 amino acids. V gave up 3 bases and J gave up 7 bases; unmatched junction bases: 4. Here the CDR3 reads CASSLSGLAGVGELFF. The CDR3 DNA reads TGTGCCAGCAGTTTGTCGGGACTAGCGGGAGTCGGGGAGCTGTTTTTT.

The V and J genes are TRBV2 and TRBJ2-1; TRBD2 matches at 13 bases. CDR3 length: 15 residues. V lost 6 bases and J lost 7; bases outside the gene matches: 6. Germline CDR1 SNHLY, CDR2 FYNNEI. CDR3 in DNA: TGTGCCAGCAGCGTGGGACTAGCGGGAAGGAATGAGCAGTTCTTC. This gives the protein CASSVGLAGRNEQFF.

The V call is TRBV6-6, the J call TRBJ2-7; maybe TRBD2 (5 bases). Between the trimmed V and J ends, which lost 6 bases and 7 bases, there was a span of 10 bases. The germline gives CDR1 MNHNY, CDR2 SVGAGI (reference sequence). The CDR3 is 11 amino acids. The CDR3 loop is CASRGRWEQYF. The DNA of the CDR3 is TGTGCCAGCAGGGGGAGATGGGAGCAGTACTTC.

A single count supports this clone. The chain couples TRBV19 to TRBJ2-5; D gene unclear. CDR1 is LNHDA, CDR2 SQIVND, per germline (reference sequence). Trimming left V 6 bases short and J 2 bases short, with 10 bases between. The CDR3 consists of 13 residues. The CDR3 DNA follows: TGTGCCAGTAGCGGCACAGCGCAAGAGACCCAGTACTTC. Its translation: CASSGTAQETQYF.

The chain links TRBV18 to TRBJ1-5; possible D gene TRBD1, 5 bases. Trimming left V 0 bases short and J 7 bases short, with 13 bases between. The length of the CDR3 is 15 residues. Per the germline V gene, CDR1 is KGHSH and CDR2 is LQKENI. CDR3 protein: CASSPPSGPGQPQHF. Here the CDR3 DNA reads TGTGCCAGCTCACCACCCTCAGGGCCAGGCCAGCCCCAGCATTTT.

The chain joins TRBV7-6 to TRBJ2-7, with 12 bases lining up with TRBD2. In germline, CDR1 is SGHVS, CDR2 FNYEAQ. Trimming at V came to 6 bases and at J to 5 bases, leaving 5 bases not matched to a gene. The CDR3 has 14 residues. The CDR3 sequence is CASSLLAGGNEQYF. For the CDR3, the DNA is TGTGCCAGCAGTTTACTAGCGGGAGGCAACGAGCAGTACTTC.

This clone was picked up a small number of times. This chain connects TRBV2 to TRBJ1-4, with TRBD1 as a possible D gene (5 bases). The length of the CDR3 is 14 residues. Trimming pared 7 bases from V and 8 bases from J, leaving 17 bases between. Germline values: CDR1 SNHLY, CDR2 FYNNEI. The CDR3 loop reads CASNYGGGGEKLFF. The CDR3 nucleotides are TGTGCCAGCAACTATGGTGGGGGAGGGGAAAAACTGTTTTTT.

This sequence joins TRBV7-9 and TRBJ1-1; D unclear. Trimming took 1 base from V and 2 from J, leaving 11 bases between them. CDR1 and CDR2 from the germline V gene are SEHNR and FQNEAQ (reference sequence). The CDR3 is 15 residues long. The DNA of the CDR3 is TGTGCCAGCAGCTTAGTATCGGCAGTTAACACTGAAGCTTTCTTT. Its translation is CASSLVSAVNTEAFF.

In DNA form, the CDR3 reads TGTGCCATCAGGGGGACTAGCGGACCCTCGTCTTTTAAGGGGCAGTACTTC. Translating it yields CAIRGTSGPSSFKGQYF. The chain carries TRBV10-3 and TRBJ2-7; 11 bases align to TRBD2. The length of the CDR3 is 17 residues. Germline loops: CDR1 ENHRY, CDR2 SYGVKD. The ends lost 6 bases at V and 9 bases at J; junction bases unmatched: 19.

The genes are TRBV28 and TRBJ1-4; no definite D call. CDR3 length equals 17 residues. CDR1 and CDR2 (germline): MDHEN, SYDVKM. V was cut by 1 base and J by 10 bases, with 22 bases left in between. In nucleotides, the CDR3 is TGTGCCAGCAGTTTATCGGAGCTGGGGAGTGGGGTTGGAAAACTGTTTTTT. Its protein is CASSLSELGSGVGKLFF.

J is TRBJ1-3 and V is TRBV4-2; 9 positions agree with TRBD1. This CDR3 has 14 residues. The ends lost 3 bases at V and 4 bases at J; junction bases unmatched: 1. The germline gives CDR1 LGHNA, CDR2 YNFKEQ. CDR3 coding DNA: TGTGCCAGCAGCCATACAGGGGGCGGAAACACCATATATTTT. Translation gives CASSHTGGGNTIYF.

The chain carries TRBV30 and TRBJ1-6; TRBD1 aligns across 7 bases. This CDR3 is 16 amino acids long. Germline lookup yields CDR1 GTSNPN and CDR2 SVGIG (reference sequence). V was clipped by 1 base and J by 10 bases; unmatched bases: 13. The CDR3 spells CAWSAGSGGTESPLHF. CDR3 nucleotide sequence: TGTGCCTGGAGTGCCGGTTCAGGGGGAACGGAGTCACCCCTCCACTTT.

This clone showed up just once. The V and J genes are TRBV19 and TRBJ2-5, with 12 bases fitting TRBD2. CDR1 LNHDA and CDR2 SQIVND come from the germline V gene (reference sequence). CDR3 length: 19 residues. After removal of 3 bases from V and 2 bases from J, the junction contained 13 bases not matched to a gene. Written as DNA, the CDR3 is TGTGCCAGTAGTATGGCTACTCCGGGACTAGCGGGTTATCAAGAGACCCAGTACTTC. This sequence encodes CASSMATPGLAGYQETQYF.

V gene TRBV28 combines with J gene TRBJ2-7; no clear D gene. Germline V gene data show CDR1 as MDHEN and CDR2 as SYDVKM. Trimming took 7 bases from V and 6 from J, leaving 13 bases between them. The CDR3 loop spans 12 amino acids. CDR3 residues: CASKDRTGEQYF. CDR3 bases: TGTGCCAGCAAGGACCGGACGGGCGAGCAGTACTTC.

This chain connects TRBV7-6 to TRBJ2-1, with unresolved D. This CDR3 contains 12 residues. Germline V lookup: CDR1 SGHVS, CDR2 FNYEAQ. With 2 bases removed from V and 4 bases from J, the gap between germline ends came to 3 bases. This CDR3 is CASSLSYNEQFF. The CDR3 bases are TGTGCCAGCAGCTTAAGTTACAATGAGCAGTTCTTC.

This sequence joins TRBV28 and TRBJ2-3; D gene unclear. CDR1 is MDHEN and CDR2 is SYDVKM in the germline V gene. The CDR3 totals 14 residues. Trimming cost V 6 bases and J 1 base, with 11 bases left between them. The CDR3 DNA is TGTGCCAGCAGCCCACGGGCAGGCACAGATACGCAGTATTTT. Translated, it gives CASSPRAGTDTQYF. Supplemented by reference TRBV28 and TRBJ2-3, the full variable domain reads DVKVTQSSRYLVKRTGEKVFLECVQDMDHENMFWYRQDPGLGLRLIYFSYDVKMKEKGDIPEGYSVSREKKERFSLILESASTNQTSMYLCASSPRAGTDTQYFGPGTRLTVL.

V and J are TRBV7-3 and TRBJ2-1, with 9 bases matching TRBD2. V shed 3 bases, J shed 5 bases, and the junction held 5 bases outside the gene matches. Germline loops: CDR1 SGHTA, CDR2 FQGTGA. This CDR3 has 15 amino acids. The CDR3 is CASSFGLAGNNEQFF. The CDR3 DNA follows: TGTGCCAGCAGCTTCGGTCTAGCGGGGAACAATGAGCAGTTCTTC.

This chain links TRBV5-1 with TRBJ2-1; 9 positions match TRBD2. CDR3 length: 16 residues. The V gene's germline CDR1 is SGHRS and CDR2 YFSETQ. The ends lost 1 base at V and 8 bases at J; junction bases unmatched: 10. The CDR3 DNA reads as TGCGCCAGCAGCTTGTTCCTAGCGGGGCCCGGGGATGAGCAGTTCTTC. Amino acids: CASSLFLAGPGDEQFF.

V and J are TRBV7-9 and TRBJ1-1; 7 bases are shared with TRBD1. In germline, CDR1 is SEHNR, CDR2 FQNEAQ (reference sequence). V trimming: 7 bases; J trimming: 10 bases; junction bases outside the gene matches: 12. This CDR3 has 13 amino acids. DNA of the CDR3: TGTGCCAGCACCCTAGACAGGGCGGAAGGAGCTTTCTTT. The encoded protein is CASTLDRAEGAFF.

CDR3 DNA: TGCAGCGTCCTACAGGATAGGGCGGGAGGGTTCAACGAGCAGTACTTC. Its protein is CSVLQDRAGGFNEQYF. This chain links TRBV29-1 with TRBJ2-7; 9 nucleotides line up with TRBD2. Germline loops: CDR1 SQVTM, CDR2 ANQGSEA. The trim removed 6 bases at V and 5 bases at J, leaving 17 bases unmatched. The CDR3 is 16 amino acids.

This sequence joins TRBV5-1 and TRBJ2-5; 8 bases are shared with TRBD2. The CDR3 consists of 14 residues. Germline CDR1 SGHRS, CDR2 YFSETQ. V gave up 1 base and J gave up 3 bases; unmatched junction bases: 2. CDR3 protein: CASSLLAGEETQYF. In DNA form, the CDR3 reads TGCGCCAGCAGCTTGCTAGCGGGTGAAGAGACCCAGTACTTC.

V gene TRBV28 combines with J gene TRBJ2-1, with D possibly matching TRBD2 (5 bases). The V end lost 6 bases, the J end lost 8 bases, and 23 bases lay between the germline ends. Per germline, CDR1 MDHEN and CDR2 SYDVKM. The length of the CDR3 is 16 residues. In nucleotides, the CDR3 is TGTGCCAGCAGAAAAAGCGGTGGTGCGAGTCTCGATGAGCAGTTCTTC. It is translated as CASRKSGGASLDEQFF.